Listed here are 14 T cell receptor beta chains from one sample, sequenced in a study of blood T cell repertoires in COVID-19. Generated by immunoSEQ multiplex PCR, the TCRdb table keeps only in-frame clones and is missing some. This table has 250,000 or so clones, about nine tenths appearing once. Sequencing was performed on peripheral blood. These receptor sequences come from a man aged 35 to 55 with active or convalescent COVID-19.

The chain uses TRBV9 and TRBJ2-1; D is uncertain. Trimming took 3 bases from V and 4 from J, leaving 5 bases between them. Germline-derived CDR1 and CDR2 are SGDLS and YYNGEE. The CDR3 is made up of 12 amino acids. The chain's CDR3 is CASSAQYNEQFF. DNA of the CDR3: TGTGCCAGCAGCGCCCAGTACAATGAGCAGTTCTTC.

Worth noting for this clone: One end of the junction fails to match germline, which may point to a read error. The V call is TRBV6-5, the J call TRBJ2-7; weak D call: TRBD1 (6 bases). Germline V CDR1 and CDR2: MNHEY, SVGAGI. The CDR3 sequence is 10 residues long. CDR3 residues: CASSYHRVNF. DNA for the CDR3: TGTGCCAGCAGTTACCACAGGGTTAACTTC.

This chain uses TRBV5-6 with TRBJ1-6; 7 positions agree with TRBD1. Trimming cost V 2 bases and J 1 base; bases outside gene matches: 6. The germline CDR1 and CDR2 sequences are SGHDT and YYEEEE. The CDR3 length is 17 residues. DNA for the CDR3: TGTGCCAGCAGCTTCAGTACAGGGGTATCCTATAATTCACCCCTCCACTTT. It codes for CASSFSTGVSYNSPLHF.

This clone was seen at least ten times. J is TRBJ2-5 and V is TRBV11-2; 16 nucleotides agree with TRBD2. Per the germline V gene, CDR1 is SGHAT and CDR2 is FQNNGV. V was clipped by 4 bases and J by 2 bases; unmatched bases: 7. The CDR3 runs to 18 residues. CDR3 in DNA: TGTGCCAGCAGCTCCCGGGGACTAGCGGGAGGGGGGCAAGAGACCCAGTACTTC. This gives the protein CASSSRGLAGGGQETQYF.

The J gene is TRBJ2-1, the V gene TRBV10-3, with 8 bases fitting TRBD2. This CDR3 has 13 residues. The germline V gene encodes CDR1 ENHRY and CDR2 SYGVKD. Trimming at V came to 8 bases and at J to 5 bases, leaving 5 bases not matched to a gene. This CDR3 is CAIRAGGDNEQFF. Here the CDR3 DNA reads TGTGCCATCCGGGCGGGAGGAGACAATGAGCAGTTCTTC.

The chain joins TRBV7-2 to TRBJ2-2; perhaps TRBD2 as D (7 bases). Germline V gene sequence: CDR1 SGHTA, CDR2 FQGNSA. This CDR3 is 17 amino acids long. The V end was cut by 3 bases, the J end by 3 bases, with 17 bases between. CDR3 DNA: TGTGCCAGCAGCTTTAAGGCTCACGGGGGGCACACCGGGGAGCTGTTTTTT. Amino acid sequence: CASSFKAHGGHTGELFF.

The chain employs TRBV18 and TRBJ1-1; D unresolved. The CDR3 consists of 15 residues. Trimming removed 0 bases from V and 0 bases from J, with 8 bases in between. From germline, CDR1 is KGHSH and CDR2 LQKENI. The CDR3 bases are TGTGCCAGCTCACCACCGCGGGTCATGAACACTGAAGCTTTCTTT. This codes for CASSPPRVMNTEAFF.

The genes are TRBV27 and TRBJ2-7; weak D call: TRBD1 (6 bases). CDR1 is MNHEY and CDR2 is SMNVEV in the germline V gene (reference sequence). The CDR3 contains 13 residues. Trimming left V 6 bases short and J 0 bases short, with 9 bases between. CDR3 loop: CASRQGYSYEQYF. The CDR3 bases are TGTGCCAGCAGACAGGGATACTCCTACGAGCAGTACTTC.

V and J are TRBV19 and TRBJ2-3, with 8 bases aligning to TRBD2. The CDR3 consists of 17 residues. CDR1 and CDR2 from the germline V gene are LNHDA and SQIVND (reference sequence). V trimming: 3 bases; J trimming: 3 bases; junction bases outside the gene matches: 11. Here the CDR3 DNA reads TGTGCCAGTAGTATTCTTATAGCGGGAATCTGGACAGATACGCAGTATTTT. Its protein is CASSILIAGIWTDTQYF.

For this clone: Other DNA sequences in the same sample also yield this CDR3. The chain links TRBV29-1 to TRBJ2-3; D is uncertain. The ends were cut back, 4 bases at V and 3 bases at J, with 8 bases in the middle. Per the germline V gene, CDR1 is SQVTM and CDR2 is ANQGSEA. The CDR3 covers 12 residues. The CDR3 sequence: CSVGLDTDTQYF. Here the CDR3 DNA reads TGCAGCGTTGGGCTTGATACAGATACGCAGTATTTT.

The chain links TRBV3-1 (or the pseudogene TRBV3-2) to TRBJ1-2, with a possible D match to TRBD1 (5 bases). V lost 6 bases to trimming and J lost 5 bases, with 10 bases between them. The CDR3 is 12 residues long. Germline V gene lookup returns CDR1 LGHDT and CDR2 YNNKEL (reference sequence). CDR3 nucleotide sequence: TGTGCCAGCAGGCAGGGAGGGTATGGCTACACCTTC. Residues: CASRQGGYGYTF.

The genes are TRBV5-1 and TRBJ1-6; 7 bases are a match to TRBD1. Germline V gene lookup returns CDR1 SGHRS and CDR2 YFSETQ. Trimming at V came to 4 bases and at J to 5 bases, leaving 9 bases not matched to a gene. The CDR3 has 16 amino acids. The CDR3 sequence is CASSLGQAANNSPLHF. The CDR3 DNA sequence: TGCGCCAGCAGCCTTGGACAGGCAGCGAATAATTCACCCCTCCACTTT.

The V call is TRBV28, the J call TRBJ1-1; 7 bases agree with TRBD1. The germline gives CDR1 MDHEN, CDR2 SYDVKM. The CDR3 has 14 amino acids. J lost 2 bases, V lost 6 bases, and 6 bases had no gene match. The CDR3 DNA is TGTGCCAGCAGCAAGACAGGGTACAACACTGAAGCTTTCTTT. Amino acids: CASSKTGYNTEAFF.

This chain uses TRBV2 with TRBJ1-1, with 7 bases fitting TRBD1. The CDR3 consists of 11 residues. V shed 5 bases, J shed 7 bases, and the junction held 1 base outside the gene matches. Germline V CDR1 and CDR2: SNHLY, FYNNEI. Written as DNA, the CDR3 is TGTGCCAGCAGTACAGGGGTTGAAGCTTTCTTT. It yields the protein CASSTGVEAFF.